This TCR beta chain was identified during a study of blood T cell repertoires in COVID-19 (dated by TCRdb to about 2020). As for the study more broadly: Collaborator samples came from the United States, Italy and Spain and covered acute and convalescent phases of COVID-19. The prospective study material was composed of cDNA or gDNA derived from T cells, B-cell-depleted T cells, or PBMCs. Samples came from the ongoing ImmuneRACE study (first 160 participants) plus 1,254 subjects from 6 global collaborators. Nearly every sample came with metadata listing a de-identified subject ID, COVID-19 status, age in years and sex. The dataset comprised deeply sampled blood TCRbeta repertoires from subjects exposed to, actively infected with, or recovered from COVID-19. A freely available public database, intended as a resource for researchers studying the immune response to SARS-CoV-2, is where the repertoires were released. HLA class I and class II types, where available, came from metadata supplied by the sample provider rather than from assay-based typing.

Counted from cysteine to phenylalanine, this CDR3 has 19 amino acids. Left in the record is the CDR3 DNA by itself, 57 bases read in frame from the first base. CDR1 and CDR2 are drawn from the germline V gene: SGHRS, YFSETQ. V lost 3 bases and J lost 3 bases, and the count of bases not matched to a germline gene is 16. What the research found in general, with its limitations: Clinical and demographic metadata were provided uncurated, with the amount varying by source and participant.

In the case of this clone: The antigen it binds to is not known. The sample holds no much larger clone one base away, and base qualities are not on file.

Enrolling through a virtual design, the prospective study's participants ranged in age from roughly 18 to 95 years and lived across more than 20 United States geographic areas. To assign participants to cohorts, the prospective study relied on clinical history that participants themselves reported in a screening survey and a study questionnaire. Recovered participants in ImmuneRACE Cohort 3 were defined as having two consecutive negative NP/OP PCR tests, clearance from a healthcare professional, or resolution of symptoms. In the prospective study, whole blood, serum and a nasopharyngeal or oropharyngeal swab were collected from each participant by mobile phlebotomists. Participants in the prospective study had the option to provide additional blood draws and questionnaires over a roughly 2-month period. Before DNA extraction, prospective study blood samples were shipped either frozen or at room temperature.

TCRbeta CDR3 regions were amplified from genomic DNA by means of the immunoSEQ Assay, a bias-controlled multiplex PCR. The original pipeline was this. Nucleated cell counts per sample were estimated from amplification of reference gene primers within the assay. To quantify the absolute abundance of each unique TCRbeta CDR3 rearrangement, sequence reads were collapsed and filtered. For each sample, productive Simpson clonality was calculated as the square root of Simpson's diversity index across productive rearrangements. As stored in TCRdb, this immuneACCESS dataset retains in-frame rearrangements with V and J assigned. A fraction of the clones does not appear; measured against another copy, unresolved V genes explain less than half of the discrepancy, and the remainder lacks a known reason. V and J calls and clone size come straight from that table; D and trimming were deduced from the DNA. The sample table contains some 300,000 clones; only one count was recorded for nearly 90% of them. The top ten hold 1% of the sample.

This sequence originates from a woman aged 25 to 39 who had recovered from COVID-19. The V gene is TRBV5-1 and the J gene is TRBJ2-4; 9 bases in the junction line up with TRBD2. Source material: PBMCs or T cells enriched from blood (not recorded which). The CDR3 protein sequence reads: CASSSIAGEGSEGKNIQYF. The DNA sequence is as follows: TGCGCCAGCAGCTCGATAGCGGGAGAGGGGTCTGAGGGCAAAAACATTCAGTACTTC.